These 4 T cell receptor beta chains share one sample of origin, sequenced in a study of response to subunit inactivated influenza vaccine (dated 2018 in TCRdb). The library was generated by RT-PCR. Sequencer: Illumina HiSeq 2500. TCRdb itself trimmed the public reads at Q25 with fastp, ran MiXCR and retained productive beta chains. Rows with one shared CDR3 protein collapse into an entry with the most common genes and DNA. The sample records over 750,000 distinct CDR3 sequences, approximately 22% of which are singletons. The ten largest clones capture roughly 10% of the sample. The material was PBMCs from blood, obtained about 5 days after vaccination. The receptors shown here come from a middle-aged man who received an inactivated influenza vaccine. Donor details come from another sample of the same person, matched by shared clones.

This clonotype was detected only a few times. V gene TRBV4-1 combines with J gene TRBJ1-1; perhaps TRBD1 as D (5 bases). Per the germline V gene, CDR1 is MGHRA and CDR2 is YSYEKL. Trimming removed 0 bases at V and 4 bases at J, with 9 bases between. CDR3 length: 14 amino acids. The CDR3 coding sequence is TGCGCCAGCAGCCAAGACCGACAGCTCACTGAAGCTTTCTTT. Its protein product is CASSQDRQLTEAFF.

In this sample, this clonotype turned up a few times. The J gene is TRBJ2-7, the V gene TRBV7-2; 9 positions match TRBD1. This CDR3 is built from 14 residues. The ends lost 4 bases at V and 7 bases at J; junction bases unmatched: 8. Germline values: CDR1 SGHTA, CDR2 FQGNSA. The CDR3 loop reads CASSYGTGLTEQYF. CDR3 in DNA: TGTGCCAGCAGCTATGGGACAGGGCTTACGGAGCAGTACTTC.

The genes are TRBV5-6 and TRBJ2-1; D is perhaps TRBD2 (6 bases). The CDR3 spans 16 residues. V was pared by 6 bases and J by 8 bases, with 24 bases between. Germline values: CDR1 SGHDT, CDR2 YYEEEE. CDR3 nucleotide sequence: TGTGCCAGCACCAGAACCGAGGCGGGGCCTCGCCATGAGCAGTTCTTC. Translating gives CASTRTEAGPRHEQFF. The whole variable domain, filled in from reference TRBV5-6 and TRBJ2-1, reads DAGVTQSPTHLIKTRGQQVTLRCSPKSGHDTVSWYQQALGQGPQFIFQYYEEEERQRGNFPDRFSGHQFPNYSSELNVNALLLGDSALYLCASTRTEAGPRHEQFFGPGTRLTVL.

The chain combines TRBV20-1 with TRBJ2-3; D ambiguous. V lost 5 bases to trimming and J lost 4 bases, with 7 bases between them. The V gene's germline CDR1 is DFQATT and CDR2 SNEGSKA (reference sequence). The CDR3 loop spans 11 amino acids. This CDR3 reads CSAYGSDTQYF. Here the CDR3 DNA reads TGCAGTGCTTACGGATCAGATACGCAGTATTTT.